The rows below give T cell receptor beta chains drawn from one sample of a study of blood T cell repertoires in COVID-19. Assay used: immunoSEQ multiplex PCR; TCRdb lists only in-frame clones, some missing. The table has 150,000 to 200,000 clones, around 82% seen once; the top ten hold 17%. Input material: PBMCs or T cells enriched from blood (not recorded which). Every receptor here comes from a woman aged 45-59 years with acute COVID-19. Both conserved end residues are part of each CDR3. The order of the fields is D gene, CDR3 length, V gene, J gene, clone size, CDR3 DNA, CDR3 protein. A D gene is named only where the DNA matches it firmly. Only part of the rows carry a size: once, few, many, or a class if the clone is expanded.

TRBD1	13	TRBV6-5	TRBJ2-1	NA	TGTGCCAGCAGTTACGCACAGGGGGACGAGCAGTTCTTC	CASSYAQGDEQFF
TRBD2	14	TRBV10-3	TRBJ2-3	NA	TGTGCCATCAGGAGCGGGGGCAGGGCAGATACGCAGTATTTT	CAIRSGGRADTQYF
NA	12	TRBV27	TRBJ2-3	NA	TGTGCCAGCAGTGGTTCGGCAGATACGCAGTATTTT	CASSGSADTQYF
TRBD1	13	TRBV6-2/TRBV6-3	TRBJ1-2	NA	TGTGCCAGCAGTACCCCAGGGGGTTATGGCTACACCTTC	CASSTPGGYGYTF
NA	13	TRBV11-2	TRBJ1-3	NA	TGTGCCAGCAGCGGGGACATTGGAAACACCATATATTTT	CASSGDIGNTIYF
NA	14	TRBV7-8	TRBJ1-5	NA	TGTGCCAGCAGCTTAGGCGGCACTTATCAGCCCCAGCATTTT	CASSLGGTYQPQHF
NA	15	TRBV7-3	TRBJ1-1	NA	TGTGCCAGCAGCTTTCAGGGGTCTACGAACACTGAAGCTTTCTTT	CASSFQGSTNTEAFF
NA	14	TRBV5-5	TRBJ1-1	NA	TGTGCCAGCAGCTTAGGGGGTATGAACACTGAAGCTTTCTTT	CASSLGGMNTEAFF
TRBD1	16	TRBV18	TRBJ1-5	once	TGTGCCAGCTCACCGGGATCAGACAGGGGCAATCAGCCCCAGCATTTT	CASSPGSDRGNQPQHF
NA	14	TRBV6-5	TRBJ1-2	NA	TGTGCCAGCAGTTCGAGCTCCCAAAGCTATGGCTACACCTTC	CASSSSSQSYGYTF
NA	14	TRBV5-1	TRBJ1-5	few	TGCGCCAGCAGCTTGGGTGATTTAGATCAGCCCCAGCATTTT	CASSLGDLDQPQHF
NA	13	TRBV7-6	TRBJ2-1	NA	TGTGCCAGCAGCTTAGTACAGTACAATGAGCAGTTCTTC	CASSLVQYNEQFF
NA	12	TRBV28	TRBJ1-2	once	TGTGCCAGCACCCGCCAGGGGTATGGCTACACCTTC	CASTRQGYGYTF
TRBD1	14	TRBV18	TRBJ1-1	NA	TGTGCCAGCTCCCTTGACAGGGTGAACACTGAAGCTTTCTTT	CASSLDRVNTEAFF
TRBD1	17	TRBV28	TRBJ1-2	NA	TGTGCCAGCAGTTCACACTCAAACAGGGGTGGAAGGTATGGCTACACCTTC	CASSSHSNRGGRYGYTF
NA	15	TRBV9	TRBJ1-6	NA	TGTGCCAGCAGCGCAACAGGGTCAGGTAATTCACCCCTCCACTTT	CASSATGSGNSPLHF
NA	14	TRBV6-5	TRBJ1-1	few	TGTGCCAGCAGGACAACGGGGGGGGGCACCCCAGCTTTCTTT	CASRTTGGGTPAFF
TRBD1	13	TRBV12-3/TRBV12-4	TRBJ1-5	NA	TGTGCCACCGCGGGACAGGGCTATCAGCCCCAGCATTTT	CATAGQGYQPQHF
NA	14	TRBV5-1	TRBJ1-6	NA	TGCGCCAGCAGCTTTTATGAGATTAATTCACCCCTCCACTTT	CASSFYEINSPLHF
NA	12	TRBV9	TRBJ1-2	NA	TGTGCCAGCAGCGTAGGAGATGATGGCTACACCTTC	CASSVGDDGYTF
NA	15	TRBV3-1/TRBV3-2	TRBJ1-5	NA	TGTGCCAGCAGCCGAACTACAGGGTTCCGTCAGCCCCAGCATTTT	CASSRTTGFRQPQHF
NA	12	TRBV6-5	TRBJ1-2	NA	TGTGCCAGCAAGGCGGGCGTAGATGGCTACACCTTC	CASKAGVDGYTF
TRBD1	15	TRBV7-8	TRBJ1-6	NA	TGTGCCAGCAGCTTAGAGGACAGGGCATGGTCACCCCTCCACTTT	CASSLEDRAWSPLHF
TRBD1	16	TRBV3-1/TRBV3-2	TRBJ1-1	NA	TGTGCCAGCAGCCGAACTCCCGGGACAGCTAACACTGAAGCTTTCTTT	CASSRTPGTANTEAFF
TRBD1	14	TRBV9	TRBJ1-4	NA	TGTGCCAGCAGCGGAGGGACAGCCGATGAAAAACTGTTTTTT	CASSGGTADEKLFF
TRBD2	15	TRBV25-1	TRBJ2-5	NA	TGTGCCAGCACCGAAGGCAGCGGGGGACGCGAGACCCAGTACTTC	CASTEGSGGRETQYF
TRBD1	14	TRBV28	TRBJ2-2	NA	TGTGCCAGCAGAACAGGGGTTGACACCGGGGAGCTGTTTTTT	CASRTGVDTGELFF
NA	14	TRBV28	TRBJ1-5	NA	TGTGCCAGCAGATCCCCGGGGGGATATCAGCCCCAGCATTTT	CASRSPGGYQPQHF
NA	15	TRBV6-5	TRBJ1-4	NA	TGTGCCAGCAGCCGGGGGAGCCCCCTTAATGAAAAACTGTTTTTT	CASSRGSPLNEKLFF
NA	14	TRBV28	TRBJ1-1	few	TGTGCCAGCAGGGGCGGGAACAGGAGGACTGAAGCTTTCTTT	CASRGGNRRTEAFF
NA	12	TRBV29-1	TRBJ1-2	NA	TGCAGCGTTGAAGGGGGCCACTATGGCTACACCTTC	CSVEGGHYGYTF
TRBD1	12	TRBV29-1	TRBJ1-2	NA	TGCAGCGTTAACCAGGGGGCAAGGGGCTACACCTTC	CSVNQGARGYTF
NA	14	TRBV18	TRBJ2-1	NA	TGTGCCAGCTCACCAGCGGGGCCCTACAATGAGCAGTTCTTC	CASSPAGPYNEQFF
NA	15	TRBV2	TRBJ2-3	NA	TGTGCCAGCAGTATACGACAGCCAAGCACAGATACGCAGTATTTT	CASSIRQPSTDTQYF
NA	15	TRBV28	TRBJ1-4	NA	TGTGCCAGCAGTCCCGCGGTGGCGGGGGATGAAAAACTGTTTTTT	CASSPAVAGDEKLFF
NA	14	TRBV5-6	TRBJ1-2	NA	TGTGCCAGCAGCTTGGGGCACCTTCTGAATGGCTACACCTTC	CASSLGHLLNGYTF
NA	15	TRBV18	TRBJ1-2	NA	TGTGCCAGCTCACCACCTAAGAGTTCTAACTATGGCTACACCTTC	CASSPPKSSNYGYTF
TRBD2	19	TRBV7-2	TRBJ2-2	NA	TGTGCCAGCAGCTTGTCCGGGACTAGCGGGGCCCTACGGGGCGGGGAGCTGTTTTTT	CASSLSGTSGALRGGELFF
TRBD1	16	TRBV5-1	TRBJ1-3	NA	TGCGCCAGCAGCTTGGGGGGACAGGGCTCTGGAAACACCATATATTTT	CASSLGGQGSGNTIYF
NA	11	TRBV5-6	TRBJ2-3	NA	TGTGCCAGCACCTTACGGGATACGCAGTATTTT	CASTLRDTQYF
TRBD1	17	TRBV4-1	TRBJ1-4	once	TGCGCCAGCAGCCACCACGACAGGGGCGCAACTAATGAAAAACTGTTTTTT	CASSHHDRGATNEKLFF
NA	15	TRBV29-1	TRBJ2-1	NA	TGCAGCGTTGAAGCGTCCGGGGCCGCGGGAAATGAGCAGTTCTTC	CSVEASGAAGNEQFF
TRBD1	15	TRBV6-5	TRBJ1-5	NA	TGTGCCAGCAGGCCAGGACAGGGGGCCAATCAGCCCCAGCATTTT	CASRPGQGANQPQHF
NA	13	TRBV2	TRBJ2-2	many	TGTGCAAGCCTCGAACAGGGTACCGGGGAGCTGTTTTTT	CASLEQGTGELFF